This TCR beta chain was sequenced during a study of blood T cells in healthy people across ages. There are 15 residues in the CDR3. Germline loops: CDR1 MDHEN, CDR2 SYDVKM. Between the trimmed V and J ends, which lost 9 bases and 8 bases, there was a span of 22 bases. A J-beta primer mix and a sample-barcoded 5' primer were used in a second PCR of roughly 6 to 11 cycles. TCRdb re-analysed the 5' RACE reads in MiXCR, keeping a single row per CDR3 protein. Of approximately 800,000 distinct CDR3 sequences in the sample, roughly 53% are singletons; the top ten hold roughly two fifths. The genes are TRBV28 and TRBJ1-4; D may be TRBD1 (5 bases). The sequence came from a man at least 80 years old in good health. Sequencing was carried out using blood. The CDR3 is CASLSAGRRLEKLFF. Written as DNA, the CDR3 is TGTGCCAGTCTCTCCGCGGGACGGAGGCTCGAAAAACTGTTTTTT.